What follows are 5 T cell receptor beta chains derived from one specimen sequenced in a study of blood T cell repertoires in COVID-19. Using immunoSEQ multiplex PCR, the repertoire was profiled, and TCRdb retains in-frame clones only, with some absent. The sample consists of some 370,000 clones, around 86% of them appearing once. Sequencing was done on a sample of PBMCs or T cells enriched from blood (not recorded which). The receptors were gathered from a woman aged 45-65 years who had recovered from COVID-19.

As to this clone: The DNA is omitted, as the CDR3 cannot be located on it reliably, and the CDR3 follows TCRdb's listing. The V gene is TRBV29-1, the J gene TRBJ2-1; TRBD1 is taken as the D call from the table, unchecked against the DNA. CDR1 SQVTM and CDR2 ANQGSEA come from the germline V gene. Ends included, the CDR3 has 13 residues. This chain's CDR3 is CSVVGQGASEPFF.

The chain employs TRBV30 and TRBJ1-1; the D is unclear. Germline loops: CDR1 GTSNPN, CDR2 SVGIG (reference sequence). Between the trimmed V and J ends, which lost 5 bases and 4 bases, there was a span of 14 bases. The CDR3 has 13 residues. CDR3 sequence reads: CAWAHQPGTEAFF. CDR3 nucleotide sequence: TGTGCCTGGGCTCATCAGCCGGGCACTGAAGCTTTCTTT.

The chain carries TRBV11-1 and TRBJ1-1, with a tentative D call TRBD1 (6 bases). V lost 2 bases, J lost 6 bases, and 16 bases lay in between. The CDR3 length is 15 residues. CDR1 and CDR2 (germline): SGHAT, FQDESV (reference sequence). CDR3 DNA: TGTGCCAGCAGCTTAAAATGGCCCGAGGGGGCTGAAGCTTTCTTT. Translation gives CASSLKWPEGAEAFF.

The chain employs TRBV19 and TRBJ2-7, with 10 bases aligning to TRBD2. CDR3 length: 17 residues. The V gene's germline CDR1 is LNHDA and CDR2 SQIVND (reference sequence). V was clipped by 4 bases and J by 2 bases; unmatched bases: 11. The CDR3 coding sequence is TGTGCCAGTAGTACGGACTCCGGGACTAGCGCCACCTACGAGCAGTACTTC. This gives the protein CASSTDSGTSATYEQYF.

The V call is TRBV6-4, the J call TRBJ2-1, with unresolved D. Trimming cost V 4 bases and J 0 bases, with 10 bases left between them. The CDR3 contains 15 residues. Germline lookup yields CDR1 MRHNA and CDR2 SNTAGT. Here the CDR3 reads CASSGDSSSYNEQFF. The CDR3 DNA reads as TGTGCCAGCAGTGGCGATAGCAGCTCCTACAATGAGCAGTTCTTC.